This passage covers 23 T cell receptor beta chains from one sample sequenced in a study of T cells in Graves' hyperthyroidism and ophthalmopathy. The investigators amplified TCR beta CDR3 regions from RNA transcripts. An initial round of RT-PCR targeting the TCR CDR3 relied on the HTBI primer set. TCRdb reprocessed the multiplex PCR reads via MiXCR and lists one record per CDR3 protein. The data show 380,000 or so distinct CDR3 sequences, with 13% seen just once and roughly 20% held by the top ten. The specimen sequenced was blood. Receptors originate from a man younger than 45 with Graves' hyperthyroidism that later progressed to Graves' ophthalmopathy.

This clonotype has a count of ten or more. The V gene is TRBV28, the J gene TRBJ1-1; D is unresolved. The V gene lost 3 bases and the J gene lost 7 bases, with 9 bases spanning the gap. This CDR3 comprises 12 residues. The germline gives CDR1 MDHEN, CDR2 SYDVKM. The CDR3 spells CASSFERDEAFF. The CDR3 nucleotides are TGTGCCAGCAGTTTTGAAAGGGATGAAGCTTTCTTT.

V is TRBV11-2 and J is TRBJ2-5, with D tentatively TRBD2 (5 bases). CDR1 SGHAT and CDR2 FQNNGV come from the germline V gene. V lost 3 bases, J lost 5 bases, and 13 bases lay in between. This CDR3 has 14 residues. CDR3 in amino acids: CASSFGRSGETQYF. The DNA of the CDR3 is TGTGCCAGCAGCTTCGGGCGCTCGGGGGAGACCCAGTACTTC.

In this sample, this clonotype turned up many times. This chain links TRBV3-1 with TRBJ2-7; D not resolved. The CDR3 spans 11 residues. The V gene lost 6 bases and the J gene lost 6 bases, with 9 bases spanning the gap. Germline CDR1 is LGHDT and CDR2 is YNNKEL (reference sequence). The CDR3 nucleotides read TGTGCCAGCAGGGCGTTAGGCGAGCAGTACTTC. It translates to CASRALGEQYF.

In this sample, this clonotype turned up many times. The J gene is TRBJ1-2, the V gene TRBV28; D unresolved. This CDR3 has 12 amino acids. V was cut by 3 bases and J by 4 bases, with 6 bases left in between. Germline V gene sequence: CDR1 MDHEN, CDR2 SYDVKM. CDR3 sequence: CASSLARYGYTF. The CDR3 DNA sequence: TGTGCCAGCAGTTTGGCTCGCTATGGCTACACCTTC.

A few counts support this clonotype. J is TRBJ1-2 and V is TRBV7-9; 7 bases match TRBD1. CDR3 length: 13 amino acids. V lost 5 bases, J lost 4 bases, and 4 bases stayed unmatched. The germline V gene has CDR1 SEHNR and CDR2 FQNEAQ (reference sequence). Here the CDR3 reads CASSETGVYGYTF. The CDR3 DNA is TGTGCCAGCAGCGAAACAGGGGTCTATGGCTACACCTTC.

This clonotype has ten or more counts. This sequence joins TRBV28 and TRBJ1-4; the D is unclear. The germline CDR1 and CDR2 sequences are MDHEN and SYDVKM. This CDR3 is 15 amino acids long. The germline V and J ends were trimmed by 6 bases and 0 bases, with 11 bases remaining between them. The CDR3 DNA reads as TGTGCCAGCAGCATAGGAAGGGCAACTAATGAAAAACTGTTTTTT. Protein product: CASSIGRATNEKLFF. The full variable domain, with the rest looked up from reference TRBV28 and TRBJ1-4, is DVKVTQSSRYLVKRTGEKVFLECVQDMDHENMFWYRQDPGLGLRLIYFSYDVKMKEKGDIPEGYSVSREKKERFSLILESASTNQTSMYLCASSIGRATNEKLFFGSGTQLSVL.

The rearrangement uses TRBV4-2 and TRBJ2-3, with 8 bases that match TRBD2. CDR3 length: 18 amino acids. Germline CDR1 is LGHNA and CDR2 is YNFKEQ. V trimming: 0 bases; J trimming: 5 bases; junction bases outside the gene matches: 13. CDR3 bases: TGTGCCAGCAGCCAAGAAGGGTCCAGCGGGGGTCTTGGAGATACGCAGTATTTT. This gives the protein CASSQEGSSGGLGDTQYF.

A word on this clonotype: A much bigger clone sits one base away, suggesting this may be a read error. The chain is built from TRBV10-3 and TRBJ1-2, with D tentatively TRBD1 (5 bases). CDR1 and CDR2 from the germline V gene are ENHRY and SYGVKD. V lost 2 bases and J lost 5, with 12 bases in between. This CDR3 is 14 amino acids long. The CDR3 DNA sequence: TGTGCCATCAGTGAGACCCAGGGTCGGTATGGCTACACCTTC. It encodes CAISETQGRYGYTF.

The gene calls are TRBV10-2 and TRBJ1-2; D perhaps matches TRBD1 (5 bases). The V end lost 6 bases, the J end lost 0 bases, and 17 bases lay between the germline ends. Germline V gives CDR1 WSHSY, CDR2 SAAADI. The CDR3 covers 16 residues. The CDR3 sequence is CASSINTGSTNYGYTF. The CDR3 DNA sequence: TGCGCCAGCAGCATTAACACAGGTTCGACTAACTATGGCTACACCTTC.

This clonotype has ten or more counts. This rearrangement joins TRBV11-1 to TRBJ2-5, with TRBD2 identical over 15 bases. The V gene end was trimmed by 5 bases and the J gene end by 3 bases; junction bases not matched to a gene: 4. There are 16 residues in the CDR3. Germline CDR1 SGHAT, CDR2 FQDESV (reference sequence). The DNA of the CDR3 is TGTGCCAGCAGCGGCAGGACTAGCGGGAGGGAAGAGACCCAGTACTTC. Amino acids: CASSGRTSGREETQYF.

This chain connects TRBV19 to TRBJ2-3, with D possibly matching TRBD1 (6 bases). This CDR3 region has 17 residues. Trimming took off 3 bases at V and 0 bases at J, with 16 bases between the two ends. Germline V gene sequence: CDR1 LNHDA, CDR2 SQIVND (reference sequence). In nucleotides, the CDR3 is TGTGCCAGTAGTATCCAGGGGCAGCGGATGAGCACAGATACGCAGTATTTT. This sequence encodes CASSIQGQRMSTDTQYF. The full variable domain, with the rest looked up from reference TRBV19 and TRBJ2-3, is DGGITQSPKYLFRKEGQNVTLSCEQNLNHDAMYWYRQDPGQGLRLIYYSQIVNDFQKGDIAEGYSVSREKKESFPLTVTSAQKNPTAFYLCASSIQGQRMSTDTQYFGPGTRLTVL.

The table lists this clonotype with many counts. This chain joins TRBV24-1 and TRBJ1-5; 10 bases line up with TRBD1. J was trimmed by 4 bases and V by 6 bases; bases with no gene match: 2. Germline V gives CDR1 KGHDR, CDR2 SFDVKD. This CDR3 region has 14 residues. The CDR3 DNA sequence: TGTGCCACCAGTAGACAGGGGGCAAATCAGCCCCAGCATTTT. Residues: CATSRQGANQPQHF.

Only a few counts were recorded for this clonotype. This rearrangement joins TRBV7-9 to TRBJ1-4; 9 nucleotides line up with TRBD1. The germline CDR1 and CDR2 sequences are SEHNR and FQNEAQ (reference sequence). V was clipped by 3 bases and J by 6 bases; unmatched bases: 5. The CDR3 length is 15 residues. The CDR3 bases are TGTGCCAGCAGCTTGGGACAGGGTAGCGATGAAAAACTGTTTTTT. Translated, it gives CASSLGQGSDEKLFF.

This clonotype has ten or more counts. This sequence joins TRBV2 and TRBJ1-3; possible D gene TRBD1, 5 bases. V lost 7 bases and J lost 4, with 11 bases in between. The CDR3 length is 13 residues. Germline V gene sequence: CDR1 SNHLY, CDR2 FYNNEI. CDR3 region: CASNEGDGNTIYF. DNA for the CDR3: TGTGCCAGCAACGAAGGGGACGGAAACACCATATATTTT.

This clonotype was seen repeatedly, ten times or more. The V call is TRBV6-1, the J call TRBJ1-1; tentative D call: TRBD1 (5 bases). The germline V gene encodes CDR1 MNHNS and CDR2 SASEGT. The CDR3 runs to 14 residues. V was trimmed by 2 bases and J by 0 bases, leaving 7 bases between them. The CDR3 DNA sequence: TGTGCCAGCAGTGAAAACAGGATGAACACTGAAGCTTTCTTT. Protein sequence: CASSENRMNTEAFF.

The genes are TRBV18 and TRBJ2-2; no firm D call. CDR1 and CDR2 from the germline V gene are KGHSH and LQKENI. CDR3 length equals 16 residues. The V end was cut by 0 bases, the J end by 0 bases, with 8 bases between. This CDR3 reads CASSPPRVANTGELFF. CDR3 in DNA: TGTGCCAGCTCACCACCAAGGGTGGCGAACACCGGGGAGCTGTTTTTT. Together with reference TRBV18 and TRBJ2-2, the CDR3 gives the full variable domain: NAGVMQNPRHLVRRRGQEARLRCSPMKGHSHVYWYRQLPEEGLKFMVYLQKENIIDESGMPKERFSAEFPKEGPSILRIQQVVRGDSAAYFCASSPPRVANTGELFFGEGSRLTVL.

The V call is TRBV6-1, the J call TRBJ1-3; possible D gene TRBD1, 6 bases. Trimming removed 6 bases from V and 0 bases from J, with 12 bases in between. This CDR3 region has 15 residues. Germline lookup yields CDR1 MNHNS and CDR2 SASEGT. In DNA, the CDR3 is TGTGCCAGCAGGGGACACAGTCTCTCTGGAAACACCATATATTTT. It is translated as CASRGHSLSGNTIYF.

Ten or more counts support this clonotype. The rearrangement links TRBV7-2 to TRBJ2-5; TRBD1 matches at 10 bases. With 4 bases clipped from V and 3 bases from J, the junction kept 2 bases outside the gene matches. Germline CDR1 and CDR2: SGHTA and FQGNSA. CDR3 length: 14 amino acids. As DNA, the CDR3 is TGTGCCAGCAGCTGGGACAGGGGCAAAGAGACCCAGTACTTC. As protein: CASSWDRGKETQYF. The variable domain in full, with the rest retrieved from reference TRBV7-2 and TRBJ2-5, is GAGVSQSPSNKVTEKGKDVELRCDPISGHTALYWYRQSLGQGLEFLIYFQGNSAPDKSGLPSDRFSAERTGGSVSTLTIQRTQQEDSAVYLCASSWDRGKETQYFGPGTRLLVL.

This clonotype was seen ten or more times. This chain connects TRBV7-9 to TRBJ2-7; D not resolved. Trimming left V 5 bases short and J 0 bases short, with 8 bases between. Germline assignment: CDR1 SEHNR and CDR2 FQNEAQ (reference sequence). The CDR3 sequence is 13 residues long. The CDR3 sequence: CASSSRSSYEQYF. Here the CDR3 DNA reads TGTGCCAGCAGCAGTAGGAGCTCCTACGAGCAGTACTTC.

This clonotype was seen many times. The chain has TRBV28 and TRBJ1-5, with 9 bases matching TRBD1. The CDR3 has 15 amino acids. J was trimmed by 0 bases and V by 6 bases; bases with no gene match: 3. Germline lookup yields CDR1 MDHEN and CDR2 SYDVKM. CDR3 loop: CASRDRGSSNQPQHF. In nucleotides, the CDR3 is TGTGCCAGCAGGGACAGGGGCTCTAGCAATCAGCCCCAGCATTTT.

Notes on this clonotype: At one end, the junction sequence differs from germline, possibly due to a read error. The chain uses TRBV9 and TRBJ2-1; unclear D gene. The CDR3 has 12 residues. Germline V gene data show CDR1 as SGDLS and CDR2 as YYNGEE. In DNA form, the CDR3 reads TGTGCCAGCAGCGTAGGTTACAATCAGCAGTTCTTC. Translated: CASSVGYNQQFF.

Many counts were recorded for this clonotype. As DNA, the CDR3 is TGTGCCAGCAGCTTACAGGGGGCCAACACTGAAGCTTTCTTT. Its translation is CASSLQGANTEAFF. The chain is built from TRBV7-9 and TRBJ1-1; 8 nucleotides line up with TRBD1. Germline V gene lookup returns CDR1 SEHNR and CDR2 FQNEAQ (reference sequence). The CDR3 sequence is 14 residues long. V was pared by 2 bases and J by 2 bases, with 1 base of the junction left unmatched.

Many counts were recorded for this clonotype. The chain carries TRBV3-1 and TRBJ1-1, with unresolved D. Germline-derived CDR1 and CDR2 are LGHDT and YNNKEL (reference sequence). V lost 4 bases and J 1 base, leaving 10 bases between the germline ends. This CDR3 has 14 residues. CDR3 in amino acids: CASSLGRSNTEAFF. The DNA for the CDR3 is TGTGCCAGCAGCCTCGGACGGTCGAACACTGAAGCTTTCTTT.